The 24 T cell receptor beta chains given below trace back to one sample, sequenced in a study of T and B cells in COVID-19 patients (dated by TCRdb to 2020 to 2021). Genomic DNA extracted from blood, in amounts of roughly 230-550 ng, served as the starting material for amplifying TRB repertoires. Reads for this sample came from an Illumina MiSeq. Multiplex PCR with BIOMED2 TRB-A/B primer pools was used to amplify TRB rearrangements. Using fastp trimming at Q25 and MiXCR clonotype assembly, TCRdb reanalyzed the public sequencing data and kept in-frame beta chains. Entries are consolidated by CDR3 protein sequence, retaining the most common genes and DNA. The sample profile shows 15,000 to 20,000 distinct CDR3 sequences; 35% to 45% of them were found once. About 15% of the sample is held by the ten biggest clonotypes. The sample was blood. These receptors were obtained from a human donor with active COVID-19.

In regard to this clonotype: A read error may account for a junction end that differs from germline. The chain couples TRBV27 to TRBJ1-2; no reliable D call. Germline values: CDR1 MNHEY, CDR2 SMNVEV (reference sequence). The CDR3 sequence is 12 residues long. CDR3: CARSSGHEGYTF. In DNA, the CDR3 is TGTGCCAGAAGTTCCGGCCATGAGGGCTACACCTTC.

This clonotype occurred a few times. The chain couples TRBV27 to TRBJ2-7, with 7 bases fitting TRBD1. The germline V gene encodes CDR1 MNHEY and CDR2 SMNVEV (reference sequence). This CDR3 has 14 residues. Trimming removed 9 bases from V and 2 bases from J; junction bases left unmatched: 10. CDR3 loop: CASKRDRGTYEQYF. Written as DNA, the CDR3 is TGTGCCAGTAAGAGGGACAGAGGAACCTACGAGCAGTACTTC.

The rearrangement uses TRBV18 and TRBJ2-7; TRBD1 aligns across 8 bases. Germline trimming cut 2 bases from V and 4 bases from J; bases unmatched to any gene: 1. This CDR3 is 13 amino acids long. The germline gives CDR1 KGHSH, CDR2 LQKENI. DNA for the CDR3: TGTGCCAGCTCACCAACAGGGGGATACGAGCAGTACGTC. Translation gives CASSPTGGYEQYV.

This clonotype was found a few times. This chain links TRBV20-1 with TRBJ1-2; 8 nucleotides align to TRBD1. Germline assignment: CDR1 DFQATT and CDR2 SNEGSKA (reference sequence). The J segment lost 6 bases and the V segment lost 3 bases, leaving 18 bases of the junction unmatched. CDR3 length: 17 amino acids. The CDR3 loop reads CSASRSTGAMFGDGYTF. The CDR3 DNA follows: TGCAGTGCTAGTCGGTCGACAGGGGCTATGTTTGGGGATGGCTACACCTTC.

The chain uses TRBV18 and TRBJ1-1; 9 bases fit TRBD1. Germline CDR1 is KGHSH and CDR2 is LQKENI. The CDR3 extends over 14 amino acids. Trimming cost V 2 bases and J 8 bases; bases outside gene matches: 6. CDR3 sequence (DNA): TGTGCCAGCTCACCAGCGGGACAGGGATCCGAAGCTTTCTTT. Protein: CASSPAGQGSEAFF.

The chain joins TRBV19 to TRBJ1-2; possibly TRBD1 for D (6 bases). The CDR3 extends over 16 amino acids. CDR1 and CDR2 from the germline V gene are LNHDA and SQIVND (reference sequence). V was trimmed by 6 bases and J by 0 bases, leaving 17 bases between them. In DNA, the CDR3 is TGTGCCAGTAGCCCGACAGGAAGGTCACCTAACTATGGCTACACCTTC. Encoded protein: CASSPTGRSPNYGYTF.

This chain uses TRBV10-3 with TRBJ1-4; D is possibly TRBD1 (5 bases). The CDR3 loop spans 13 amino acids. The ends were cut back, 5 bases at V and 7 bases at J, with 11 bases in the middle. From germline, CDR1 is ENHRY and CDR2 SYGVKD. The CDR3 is CAISSTVFEKLFF. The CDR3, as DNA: TGTGCCATCAGTTCGACAGTGTTTGAAAAACTGTTTTTT.

The CDR3 region is CASSARGGKLFF. CDR3 sequence (DNA): TGTGCCAGCAGCGCTAGGGGGGGAAAACTGTTTTTT. The chain combines TRBV5-8 with TRBJ1-4; tentative D call: TRBD1 (6 bases). The V end was cut by 4 bases, the J end by 10 bases, with 11 bases between. This CDR3 is built from 12 residues. Per germline, CDR1 SGHTS and CDR2 YDEGEE. Using reference TRBV5-8 and TRBJ1-4 for the parts outside the CDR3, the full variable domain is EAGVTQSPTHLIKTRGQQATLRCSPISGHTSVYWYQQALGLGLQFLLWYDEGEERNRGNFPPRFSGRQFPNYSSELNVNALELEDSALYLCASSARGGKLFFGSGTQLSVL.

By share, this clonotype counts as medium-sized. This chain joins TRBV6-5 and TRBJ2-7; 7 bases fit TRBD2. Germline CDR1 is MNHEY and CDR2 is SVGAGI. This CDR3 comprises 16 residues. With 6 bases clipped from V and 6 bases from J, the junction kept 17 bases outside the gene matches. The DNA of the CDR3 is TGTGCCAGCAGCCTCGGAGGAAGCGGGGCCGGTTTCGAGCAGTACTTC. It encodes CASSLGGSGAGFEQYF.

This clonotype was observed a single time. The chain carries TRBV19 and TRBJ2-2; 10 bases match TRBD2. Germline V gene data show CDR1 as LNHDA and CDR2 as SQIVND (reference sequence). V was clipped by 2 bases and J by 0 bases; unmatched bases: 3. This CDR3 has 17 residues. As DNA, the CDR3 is TGTGCCAGTAGTATAAAACTAGCGGGGACGAACACCGGGGAGCTGTTTTTT. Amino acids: CASSIKLAGTNTGELFF.

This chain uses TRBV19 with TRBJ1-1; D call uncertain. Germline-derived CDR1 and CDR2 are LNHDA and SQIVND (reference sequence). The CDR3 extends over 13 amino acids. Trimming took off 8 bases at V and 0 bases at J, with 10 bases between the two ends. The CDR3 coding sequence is TGTGCCAGTGGGCAGACTATGAACACTGAAGCTTTCTTT. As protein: CASGQTMNTEAFF.

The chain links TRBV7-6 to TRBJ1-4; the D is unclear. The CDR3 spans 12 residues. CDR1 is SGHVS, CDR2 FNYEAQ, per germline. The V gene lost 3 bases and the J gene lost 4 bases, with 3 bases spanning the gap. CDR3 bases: TGTGCCAGCAGCTTGAGTAATGAAAAACTGTTTTTT. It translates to CASSLSNEKLFF. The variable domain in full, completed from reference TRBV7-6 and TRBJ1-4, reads GAGVSQSPRYKVTKRGQDVALRCDPISGHVSLYWYRQALGQGPEFLTYFNYEAQQDKSGLPNDRFSAERPEGSISTLTIQRTEQRDSAMYRCASSLSNEKLFFGSGTQLSVL.

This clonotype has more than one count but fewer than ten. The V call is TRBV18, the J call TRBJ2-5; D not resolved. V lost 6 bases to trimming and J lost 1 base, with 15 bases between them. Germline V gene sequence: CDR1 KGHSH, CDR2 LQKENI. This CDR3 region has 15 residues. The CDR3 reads CASSPTPGIQETQYF. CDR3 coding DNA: TGTGCCAGCTCGCCTACCCCAGGAATCCAAGAGACCCAGTACTTC.

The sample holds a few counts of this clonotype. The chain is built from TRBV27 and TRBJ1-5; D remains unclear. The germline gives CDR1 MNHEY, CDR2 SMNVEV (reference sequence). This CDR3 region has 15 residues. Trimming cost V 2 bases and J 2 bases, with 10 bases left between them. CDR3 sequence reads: CASSLAGLRNQPQHF. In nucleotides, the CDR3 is TGTGCCAGCAGTTTAGCGGGTCTACGCAATCAGCCCCAGCATTTT.

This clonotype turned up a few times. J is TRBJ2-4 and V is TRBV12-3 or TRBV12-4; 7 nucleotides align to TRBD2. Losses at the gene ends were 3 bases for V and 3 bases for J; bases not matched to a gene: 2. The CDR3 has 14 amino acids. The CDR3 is CASSFGGDKNIQYF. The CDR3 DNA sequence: TGTGCCAGCAGTTTTGGGGGGGACAAAAACATTCAGTACTTC.

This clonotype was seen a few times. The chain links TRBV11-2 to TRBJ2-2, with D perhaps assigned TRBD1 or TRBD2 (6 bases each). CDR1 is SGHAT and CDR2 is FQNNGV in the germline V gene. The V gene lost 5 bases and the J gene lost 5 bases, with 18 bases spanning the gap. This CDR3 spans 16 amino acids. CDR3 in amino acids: CASSTSNRAGTGELFF. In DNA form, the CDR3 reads TGTGCCAGCAGCACCTCAAACAGGGCGGGGACCGGGGAGCTGTTTTTT.

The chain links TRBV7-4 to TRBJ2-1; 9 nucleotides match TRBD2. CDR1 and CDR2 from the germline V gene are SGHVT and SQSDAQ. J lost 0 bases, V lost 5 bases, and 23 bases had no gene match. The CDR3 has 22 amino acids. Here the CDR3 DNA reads TGTGCCAGCAGCCCCACCTTATTAAGGCCTAGCGGGGCAGCGAGCTCCTACAATGAGCAGTTCTTC. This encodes CASSPTLLRPSGAASSYNEQFF. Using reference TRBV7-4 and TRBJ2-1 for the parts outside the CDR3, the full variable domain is GAGVSQSPRYKVAKRGRDVALRCDSISGHVTLYWYRQTLGQGSEVLTYSQSDAQRDKSGRPSGRFSAERPERSVSTLKIQRTEQGDSAVYLCASSPTLLRPSGAASSYNEQFFGPGTRLTVL.

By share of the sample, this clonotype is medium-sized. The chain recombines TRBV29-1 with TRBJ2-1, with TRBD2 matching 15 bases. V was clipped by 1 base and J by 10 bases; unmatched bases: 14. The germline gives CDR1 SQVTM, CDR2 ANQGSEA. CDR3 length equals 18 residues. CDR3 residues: CSVEGRGLAGGAVDEQFF. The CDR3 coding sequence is TGCAGCGTTGAAGGACGGGGACTAGCGGGGGGTGCCGTTGACGAGCAGTTCTTC.

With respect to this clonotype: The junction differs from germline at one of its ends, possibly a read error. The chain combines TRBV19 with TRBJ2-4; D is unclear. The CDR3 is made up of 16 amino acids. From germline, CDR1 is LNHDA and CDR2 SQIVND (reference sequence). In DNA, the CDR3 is TGTGCCAGTAGTCGCGGTCACAGTTATGCTGAAAACATTCAATACTTC. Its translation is CASSRGHSYAENIQYF.

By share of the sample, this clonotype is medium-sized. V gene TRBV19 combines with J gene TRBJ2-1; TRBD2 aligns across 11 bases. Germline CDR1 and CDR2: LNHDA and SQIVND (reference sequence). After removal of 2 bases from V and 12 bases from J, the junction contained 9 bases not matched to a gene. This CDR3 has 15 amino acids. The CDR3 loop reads CASSIKLAGAARQFF. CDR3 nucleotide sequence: TGTGCCAGTAGTATAAAACTAGCGGGGGCGGCGCGGCAGTTCTTC.

CDR3 nucleotide sequence: TGTGCCAGCAGCTTAGGCGAAGACAGGGGGGGGTATGGCTACACCTTC. Protein product: CASSLGEDRGGYGYTF. The chain combines TRBV7-9 with TRBJ1-2, with 9 bases that match TRBD1. The germline CDR1 and CDR2 sequences are SEHNR and FQNEAQ (reference sequence). J was trimmed by 5 bases and V by 1 base; bases with no gene match: 8. This CDR3 region has 16 residues.

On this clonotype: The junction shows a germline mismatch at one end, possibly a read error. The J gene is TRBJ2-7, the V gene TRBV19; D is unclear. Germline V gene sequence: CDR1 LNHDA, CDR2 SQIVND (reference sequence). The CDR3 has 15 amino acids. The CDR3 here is CASSKKPERYYEQHF. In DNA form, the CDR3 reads TGTGCCAGTAGTAAAAAGCCAGAGAGATACTACGAGCAGCACTTC.

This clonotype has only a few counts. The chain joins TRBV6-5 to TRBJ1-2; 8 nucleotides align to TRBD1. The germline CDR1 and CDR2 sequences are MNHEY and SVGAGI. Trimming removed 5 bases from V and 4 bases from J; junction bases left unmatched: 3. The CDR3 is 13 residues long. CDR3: CASSGQGGYGYTF. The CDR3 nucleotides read TGTGCCAGCAGTGGACAGGGTGGCTATGGCTACACCTTC.

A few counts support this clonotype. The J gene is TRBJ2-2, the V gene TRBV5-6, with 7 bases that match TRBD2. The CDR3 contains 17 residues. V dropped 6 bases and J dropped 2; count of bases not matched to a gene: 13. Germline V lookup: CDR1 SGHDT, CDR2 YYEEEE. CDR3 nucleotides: TGTGCCAGCACCTCGACGGGTGTAGCGGGTAACACCGGGGAGCTGTTTTTT. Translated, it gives CASTSTGVAGNTGELFF.